The present T cell receptor (beta chain) was sequenced within a study of blood T cell repertoires in COVID-19. Study at large: T cells, B-cell-depleted T cells, or PBMCs supplied cDNA or gDNA.

Source study methods: Amplification from reference gene primers served as the basis for estimated nucleated cell counts. Repertoires were generated with immunoSEQ multiplex PCR, while TCRdb's copy carries only in-frame clones and drops some. V and J calls and clone size follow that table, whereas D and trimming were derived from the DNA. The repertoire holds approximately 200,000 clones, 75% to 85% seen once, with 6% to 7.5% in the top ten. Categorization into cohorts depended on clinical history that participants reported. Unmatched junction bases numbered 14, after V lost 6 bases and J lost 5 bases. The CDR3 loop spans 17 amino acids. Germline-derived CDR1 and CDR2 are MDHEN and SYDVKM.

The chain joins TRBV28 to TRBJ2-3; TRBD2 agrees at 10 bases. The specimen was PBMCs or T cells enriched from blood (not recorded which). This receptor was identified in a woman between 35 and 50 years old with acute COVID-19. The CDR3 loop reads CASSPSLAGVSGDTQYF. The CDR3 DNA follows: TGTGCCAGCAGCCCATCTCTAGCGGGAGTAAGTGGAGATACGCAGTATTTT.